This T cell receptor (beta chain) was sequenced for a study of graft-versus-host responses after intestinal transplantation. Turning to the study itself: Each transplant was multivisceral, liver-intestinal, or isolated intestinal. The recipients all started with anti-thymocyte globulin induction and then took tacrolimus and steroids for roughly three years.

The assay was immunoSEQ multiplex PCR, and TCRdb's table has in-frame clones only and misses some. The sample yields some 110,000 clones, about 88% seen once. Only one count was recorded for this clone. Its antigen remains unidentified. Germline V gives CDR1 SGHAT, CDR2 FQNNGV. The CDR3 is 16 amino acids. The V end lost 5 bases, the J end lost 0 bases, and 14 bases lay between the germline ends. Study-level results: Graft-versus-host to host-versus-graft clonal ratios in allografts were high in patients with graft-donor T cell macrochimerism. Early post-transplant HvG declines were associated with peak circulating GvH clone levels.

The clonotype originates from a human donor who received an intestinal transplant. The V and J genes are TRBV11-2 and TRBJ1-3; no firm D call. The sample here was unstimulated CD4+ T cells sorted from spleen or lymph node cells, taken before intestinal transplant. CDR3 loop: CASSPIFSSSGNTIYF. The CDR3 DNA reads TGTGCCAGCAGCCCGATCTTTAGTAGCTCTGGAAACACCATATATTTT.